Listed here are 5 T cell receptor beta chains from one sample, sequenced in a study of cytomegalovirus exposure and HLA in healthy donors. PCR was performed using 60 Vbeta and 13 Jbeta primers. TCRdb's copy holds only in-frame clones and misses some; the assay was immunoSEQ multiplex PCR. The sample lists about 140,000 clones, about three quarters occurring once. Specimen: PBMCs. These TCRs come from a female donor in good health and CMV-seropositive.

This clone has only a few counts. The V gene is TRBV5-5, the J gene TRBJ1-5; 7 positions match TRBD1. Germline V gene lookup returns CDR1 SGHKS and CDR2 YYEKEE (reference sequence). CDR3 size: 15 residues. With 4 bases clipped from V and 2 bases from J, the junction kept 6 bases outside the gene matches. The CDR3: CASSLDRAGNQPQHF. CDR3 nucleotide sequence: TGTGCCAGCAGCCTCGACAGGGCCGGCAATCAGCCCCAGCATTTT.

The V gene is TRBV18, the J gene TRBJ1-4, with 7 bases matching TRBD1. Germline trimming cut 3 bases from V and 6 bases from J; bases unmatched to any gene: 4. The CDR3 contains 14 residues. In germline, CDR1 is KGHSH, CDR2 LQKENI. For the CDR3, the DNA is TGTGCCAGCTCACCCGACAGGGCCGATGAAAAACTGTTTTTT. Its translation: CASSPDRADEKLFF.

This chain links TRBV7-9 with TRBJ1-1, with D unresolved. The CDR3 contains 16 residues. Per germline, CDR1 SEHNR and CDR2 FQNEAQ (reference sequence). V lost 5 bases to trimming and J lost 1 base, with 17 bases between them. CDR3 coding DNA: TGTGCCAGCAGCCCGATTGGGCAGTACGGGAACACTGAAGCTTTCTTT. It translates to CASSPIGQYGNTEAFF.

The V and J genes are TRBV9 and TRBJ1-3, with D perhaps TRBD1 (6 bases). Germline-derived CDR1 and CDR2 are SGDLS and YYNGEE. There are 15 residues in the CDR3. V lost 5 bases, J lost 2 bases, and 14 bases lay in between. As DNA, the CDR3 is TGTGCCAGCAGTTACACAGGGATCCCTGGAAACACCATATATTTT. It translates to CASSYTGIPGNTIYF.

The sample holds a few counts of this clone. V and J are TRBV7-2 and TRBJ2-7; D is unclear. V gave up 4 bases and J gave up 6 bases, with 7 bases separating them. This CDR3 is 11 amino acids long. The germline gives CDR1 SGHTA, CDR2 FQGNSA. Here the CDR3 DNA reads TGTGCCAGCAGCTGGAGACGCGAGCAGTACTTC. This sequence encodes CASSWRREQYF.